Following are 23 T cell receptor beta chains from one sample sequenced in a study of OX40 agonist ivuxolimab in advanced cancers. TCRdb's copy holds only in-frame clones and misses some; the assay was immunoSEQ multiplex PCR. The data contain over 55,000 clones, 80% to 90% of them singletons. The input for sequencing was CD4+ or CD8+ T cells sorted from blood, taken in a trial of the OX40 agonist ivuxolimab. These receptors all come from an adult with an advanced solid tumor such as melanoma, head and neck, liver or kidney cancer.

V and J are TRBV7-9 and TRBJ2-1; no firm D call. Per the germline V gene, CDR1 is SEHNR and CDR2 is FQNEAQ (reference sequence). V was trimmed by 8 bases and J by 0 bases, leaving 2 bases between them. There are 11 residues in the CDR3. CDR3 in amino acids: CASHSYNEQFF. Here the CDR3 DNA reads TGTGCCAGCCACTCCTACAATGAGCAGTTCTTC. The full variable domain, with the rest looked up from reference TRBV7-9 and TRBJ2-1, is DTGVSQNPRHKITKRGQNVTFRCDPISEHNRLYWYRQTLGQGPEFLTYFQNEAQLEKSRLLSDRFSAERPKGSFSTLEIQRTEQGDSAMYLCASHSYNEQFFGPGTRLTVL.

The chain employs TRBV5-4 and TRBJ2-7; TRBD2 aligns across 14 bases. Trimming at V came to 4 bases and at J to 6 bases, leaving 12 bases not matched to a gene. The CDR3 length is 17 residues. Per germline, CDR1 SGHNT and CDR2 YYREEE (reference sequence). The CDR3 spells CASSEGTSGSRVGEQYF. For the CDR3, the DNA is TGTGCCAGCAGCGAGGGGACTAGCGGGAGTCGCGTCGGCGAGCAGTACTTC.

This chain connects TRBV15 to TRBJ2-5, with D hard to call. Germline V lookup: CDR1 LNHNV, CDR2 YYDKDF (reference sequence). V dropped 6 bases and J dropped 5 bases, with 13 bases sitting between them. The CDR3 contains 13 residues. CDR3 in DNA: TGTGCCACCAGAAAGAGAGTAGGTGAGACCCAGTACTTC. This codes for CATRKRVGETQYF.

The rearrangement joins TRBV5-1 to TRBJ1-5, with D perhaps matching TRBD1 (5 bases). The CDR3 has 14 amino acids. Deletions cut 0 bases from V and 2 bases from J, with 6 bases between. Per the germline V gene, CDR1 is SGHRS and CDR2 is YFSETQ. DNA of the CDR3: TGCGCCAGCAGCTTGGAAGGGGGCAATCAGCCCCAGCATTTT. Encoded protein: CASSLEGGNQPQHF. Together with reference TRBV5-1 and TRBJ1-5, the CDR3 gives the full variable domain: KAGVTQTPRYLIKTRGQQVTLSCSPISGHRSVSWYQQTPGQGLQFLFEYFSETQRNKGNFPGRFSGRQFSNSRSEMNVSTLELGDSALYLCASSLEGGNQPQHFGDGTRLSIL.

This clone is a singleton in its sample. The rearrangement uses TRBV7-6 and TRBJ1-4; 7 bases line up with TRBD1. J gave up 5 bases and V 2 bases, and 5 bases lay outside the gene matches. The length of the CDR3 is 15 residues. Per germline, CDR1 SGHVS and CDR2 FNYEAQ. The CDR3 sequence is CASSLKGQMNEKLFF. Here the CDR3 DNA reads TGTGCCAGCAGCTTAAAGGGACAGATGAATGAAAAACTGTTTTTT. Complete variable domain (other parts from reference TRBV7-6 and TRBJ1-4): GAGVSQSPRYKVTKRGQDVALRCDPISGHVSLYWYRQALGQGPEFLTYFNYEAQQDKSGLPNDRFSAERPEGSISTLTIQRTEQRDSAMYRCASSLKGQMNEKLFFGSGTQLSVL.

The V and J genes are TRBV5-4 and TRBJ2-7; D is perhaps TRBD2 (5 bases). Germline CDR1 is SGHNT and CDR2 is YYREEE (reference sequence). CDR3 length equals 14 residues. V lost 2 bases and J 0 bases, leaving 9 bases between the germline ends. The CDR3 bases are TGTGCCAGCAGCTTCCCCGGGAACTCCTACGAGCAGTACTTC. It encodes CASSFPGNSYEQYF.

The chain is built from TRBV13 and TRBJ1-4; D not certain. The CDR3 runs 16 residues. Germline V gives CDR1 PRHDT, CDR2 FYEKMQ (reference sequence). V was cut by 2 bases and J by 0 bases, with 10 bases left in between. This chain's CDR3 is CASSLRLLTTNEKLFF. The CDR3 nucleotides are TGTGCCAGCAGCTTACGACTCCTCACAACTAATGAAAAACTGTTTTTT.

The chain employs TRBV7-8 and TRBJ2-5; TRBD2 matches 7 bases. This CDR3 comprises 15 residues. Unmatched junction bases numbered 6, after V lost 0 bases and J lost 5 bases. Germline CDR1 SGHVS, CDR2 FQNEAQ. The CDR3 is CASSLAGGWGETQYF. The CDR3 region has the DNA TGTGCCAGCAGCTTAGCGGGAGGGTGGGGGGAGACCCAGTACTTC.

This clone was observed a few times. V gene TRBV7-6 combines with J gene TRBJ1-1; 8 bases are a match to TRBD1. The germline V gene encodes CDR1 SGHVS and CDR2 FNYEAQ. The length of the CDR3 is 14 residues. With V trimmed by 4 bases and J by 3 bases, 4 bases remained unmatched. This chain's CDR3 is CASSSTGAYTEAFF. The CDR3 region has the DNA TGTGCCAGCAGCTCGACAGGGGCGTACACTGAAGCTTTCTTT.

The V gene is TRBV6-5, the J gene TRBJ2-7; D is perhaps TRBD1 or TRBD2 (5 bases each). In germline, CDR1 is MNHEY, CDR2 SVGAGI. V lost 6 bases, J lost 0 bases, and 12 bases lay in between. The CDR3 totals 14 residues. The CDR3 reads CASSSWGSSYEQYF. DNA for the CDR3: TGTGCCAGCAGCAGTTGGGGGAGCTCCTACGAGCAGTACTTC.

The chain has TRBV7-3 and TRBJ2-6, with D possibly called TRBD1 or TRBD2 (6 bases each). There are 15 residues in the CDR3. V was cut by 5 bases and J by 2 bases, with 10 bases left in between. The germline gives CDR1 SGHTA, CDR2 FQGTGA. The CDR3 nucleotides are TGTGCCAGCAGCGCGGGACACCCTGGGGCCAACGTCCTGACTTTC. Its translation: CASSAGHPGANVLTF.

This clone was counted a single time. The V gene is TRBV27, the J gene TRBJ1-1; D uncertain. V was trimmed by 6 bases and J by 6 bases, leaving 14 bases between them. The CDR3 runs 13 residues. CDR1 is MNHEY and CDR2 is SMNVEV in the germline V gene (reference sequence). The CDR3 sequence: CASSLGLGAEAFF. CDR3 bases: TGTGCCAGCAGCCTCGGGCTCGGGGCTGAAGCTTTCTTT.

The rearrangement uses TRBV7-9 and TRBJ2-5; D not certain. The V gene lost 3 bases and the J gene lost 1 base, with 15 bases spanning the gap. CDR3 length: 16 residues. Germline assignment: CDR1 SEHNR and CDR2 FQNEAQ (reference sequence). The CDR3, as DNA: TGTGCCAGCAGCTTTCAGAGGTTTAATCTCCAAGAGACCCAGTACTTC. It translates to CASSFQRFNLQETQYF.

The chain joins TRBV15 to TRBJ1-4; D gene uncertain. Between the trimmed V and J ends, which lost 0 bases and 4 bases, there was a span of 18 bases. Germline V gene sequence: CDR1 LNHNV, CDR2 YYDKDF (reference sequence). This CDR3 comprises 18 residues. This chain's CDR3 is CATSRDDLRPDLNEKLFF. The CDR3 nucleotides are TGTGCCACCAGCAGAGATGACCTTCGCCCGGACCTTAATGAAAAACTGTTTTTT. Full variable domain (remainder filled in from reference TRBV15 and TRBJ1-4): DAMVIQNPRYQVTQFGKPVTLSCSQTLNHNVMYWYQQKSSQAPKLLFHYYDKDFNNEADTPDNFQSRRPNTSFCFLDIRSPGLGDTAMYLCATSRDDLRPDLNEKLFFGSGTQLSVL.

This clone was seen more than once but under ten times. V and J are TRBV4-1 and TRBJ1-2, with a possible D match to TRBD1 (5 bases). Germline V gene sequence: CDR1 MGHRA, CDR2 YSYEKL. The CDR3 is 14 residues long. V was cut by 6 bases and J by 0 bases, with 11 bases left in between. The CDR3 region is CASRVGLTNYGYTF. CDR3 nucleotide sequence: TGCGCCAGCAGAGTGGGGCTTACTAACTATGGCTACACCTTC.

CDR3 sequence reads: CASSIRTGTSSYEQYF. The CDR3 DNA reads as TGTGCCAGCAGCATAAGGACAGGTACTAGCTCCTACGAGCAGTACTTC. The genes are TRBV7-2 and TRBJ2-7; 7 nucleotides agree with TRBD1. The CDR3 loop spans 16 amino acids. CDR1 is SGHTA, CDR2 FQGNSA, per germline. The V and J ends lost 5 bases and 0 bases, in that order; junction bases with no gene match: 10. The complete variable domain, with remaining parts taken from reference TRBV7-2 and TRBJ2-7, reads GAGVSQSPSNKVTEKGKDVELRCDPISGHTALYWYRQSLGQGLEFLIYFQGNSAPDKSGLPSDRFSAERTGGSVSTLTIQRTQQEDSAVYLCASSIRTGTSSYEQYFGPGTRLTVT.

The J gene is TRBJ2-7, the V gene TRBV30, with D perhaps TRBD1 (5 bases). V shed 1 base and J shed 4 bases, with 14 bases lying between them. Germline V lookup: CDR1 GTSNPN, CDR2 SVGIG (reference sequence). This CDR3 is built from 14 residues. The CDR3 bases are TGTGCCTGGAGTGGGGGCAGAGGAGTGTACGAGCAGTACTTC. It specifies CAWSGGRGVYEQYF.

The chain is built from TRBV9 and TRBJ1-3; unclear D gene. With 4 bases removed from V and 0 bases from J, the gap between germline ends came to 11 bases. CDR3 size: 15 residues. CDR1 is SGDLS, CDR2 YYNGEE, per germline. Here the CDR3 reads CASSTPGFSGNTIYF. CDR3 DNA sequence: TGTGCCAGCAGCACTCCAGGTTTCTCTGGAAACACCATATATTTT.

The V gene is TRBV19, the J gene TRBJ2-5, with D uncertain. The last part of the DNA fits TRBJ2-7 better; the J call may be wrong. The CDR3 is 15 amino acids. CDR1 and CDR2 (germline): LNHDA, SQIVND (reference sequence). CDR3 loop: CASSIGPTPGYEQYF. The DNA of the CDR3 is TGTGCCAGTAGTATAGGTCCTACGCCGGGCTACGAGCAGTACTTC.

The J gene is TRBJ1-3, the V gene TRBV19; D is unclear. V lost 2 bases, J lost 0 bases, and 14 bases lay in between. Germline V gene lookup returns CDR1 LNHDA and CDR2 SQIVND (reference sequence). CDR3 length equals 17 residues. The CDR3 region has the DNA TGTGCCAGTAGTATATTCTCAAAGGGAGCCTCTGGAAACACCATATATTTT. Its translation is CASSIFSKGASGNTIYF.

The CDR3 sequence: CASSSRQLLRNTIYF. The DNA of the CDR3 is TGTGCCAGTAGTAGCCGACAGCTACTTAGAAACACCATATATTTT. The V call is TRBV19, the J call TRBJ1-3; a possible D gene is TRBD1 (5 bases). With 4 bases removed from V and 5 bases from J, the gap between germline ends came to 15 bases. The CDR3 runs 15 residues. The germline V gene encodes CDR1 LNHDA and CDR2 SQIVND (reference sequence).

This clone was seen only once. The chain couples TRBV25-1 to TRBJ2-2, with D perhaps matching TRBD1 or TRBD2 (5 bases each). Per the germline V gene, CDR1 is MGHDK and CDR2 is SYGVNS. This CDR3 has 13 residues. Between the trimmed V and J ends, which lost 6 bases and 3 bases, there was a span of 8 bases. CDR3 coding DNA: TGTGCCAGCAGGCAGGGACACACCGGGGAGCTGTTTTTT. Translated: CASRQGHTGELFF.

The CDR3, as DNA: TGTGCCAGCAGTTTTCCGGCCTTTAATGGCTACACCTTC. This encodes CASSFPAFNGYTF. The chain has TRBV28 and TRBJ1-2; no definite D call. Trimming left V 3 bases short and J 6 bases short, with 11 bases between. CDR1 and CDR2 (germline): MDHEN, SYDVKM. The CDR3 is 13 residues long.